These T cell receptor beta chains were read from a single sample in a study of T cells in placental villitis. Method: immunoSEQ multiplex PCR; TCRdb's copy keeps in-frame clones and lacks some. Here the sample spans several thousand clones, 78% being singletons. Sequencing was done on a sample of placental tissue containing maternal and fetal cells. Every receptor here comes from a human patient with infectious villitis; the placental T cells may come from both mother and fetus. CDR3s include the opening cysteine and the closing phenylalanine or tryptophan. The D gene is left open where the match is weak. Rows give clone size only sometimes, using once, few, many, or a class for an expanded clone.

clone_size d_call j_call v_call cdr3_aa cdr3_nt
once . TRBJ2-1 TRBV6-5 CASSRSRDGQQFF TGTGCCAGCAGTCGTAGCCGGGACGGGCAGCAGTTCTTC
. TRBD1 TRBJ1-4 TRBV4-1 CASSPGTQGGEKLFF TGCGCCAGCAGCCCCGGGACACAGGGGGGAGAAAAACTGTTTTTT
. . TRBJ2-1 TRBV2 CASRGDRHRDHEQFF TGTGCCAGCAGGGGGGACCGCCATCGGGATCATGAGCAGTTCTTC
once TRBD2 TRBJ2-3 TRBV28 CASSINTGTSGKTYTDTQYF TGTGCCAGCAGTATCAATACCGGGACTAGCGGGAAGACTTACACAGATACGCAGTATTTT
. . TRBJ1-2 TRBV7-8 CASSPHQGGYTF TGTGCCAGCAGCCCACATCAGGGGGGCTACACCTTC
. TRBD2 TRBJ2-1 TRBV19 CASSQLAGAYNEQFF TGTGCCAGTAGTCAACTAGCGGGGGCCTACAATGAGCAGTTCTTC
. . TRBJ1-4 TRBV11-1 CASSLAGQDKLFF TGTGCCAGCAGCTTAGCCGGGCAGGACAAACTGTTTTTT
. TRBD1 TRBJ2-7 TRBV10-3 CAISERADRGPINEQYF TGTGCCATCAGTGAGAGGGCGGACAGGGGGCCTATAAACGAGCAGTACTTC
. TRBD1 TRBJ1-3 TRBV6-6 CASSRRDRGASSGNTIYF TGTGCCAGCAGTCGACGGGACAGGGGGGCAAGCTCTGGAAACACCATATATTTT
. . TRBJ2-5 TRBV4-3 CASSQVDLPQETQYF TGCGCCAGCAGCCAAGTGGATTTACCACAAGAGACCCAGTACTTC
. . TRBJ2-7 TRBV2 CASSRDWNSYEQYF TGTGCCAGCAGCCGGGACTGGAACTCCTACGAGCAGTACTTC
. TRBD2 TRBJ2-3 TRBV11-2 CASLGWGGSTDTQYF TGTGCCAGCCTGGGTTGGGGGGGTAGCACAGATACGCAGTATTTT
. . TRBJ1-1 TRBV19 CASSMYRIYYTEAFF TGTGCCAGTAGTATGTACAGGATATATTACACTGAAGCTTTCTTT
. . TRBJ2-3 TRBV11-3 CASSLGLGDTQYF TGTGCCAGCAGCTTAGGGCTGGGAGATACGCAGTATTTT
. . TRBJ1-5 TRBV27 CASSSKYNRVHQPQHF TGTGCCAGCAGTTCCAAATATAACAGGGTCCATCAGCCCCAGCATTTT
few . TRBJ2-7 TRBV7-9 CASSLVPGFPYEQYF TGTGCCAGCAGCTTAGTCCCGGGGTTCCCCTACGAGCAGTACTTC
. TRBD1 TRBJ2-3 TRBV2 CASSADRVFTDTQYF TGTGCCAGCAGTGCGGACAGGGTATTCACAGATACGCAGTATTTT
few TRBD1 TRBJ2-2 TRBV5-1 CASSLETGSKLFF TGCGCCAGCAGCTTGGAGACAGGGAGTAAGCTGTTTTTT
. . TRBJ1-2 TRBV6-4 CASSDRVGGYTF TGTGCCAGCAGTGACAGGGTAGGGGGCTACACCTTC
. TRBD2 TRBJ2-7 TRBV2 CASSDNPGLAYEQYF TGTGCCAGCAGTGATAACCCGGGACTAGCGTACGAGCAGTACTTC
. . TRBJ2-5 TRBV5-1 CASSGGKETQYF TGCGCCAGCAGCGGGGGAAAAGAGACCCAGTACTTC
few . TRBJ2-1 TRBV7-9 CASRPGLNIDNEQFF TGTGCCAGCAGACCAGGATTAAATATTGACAATGAGCAGTTCTTC
. . TRBJ2-1 TRBV2 CASSEVGKRAYNEQFF TGTGCCAGCAGTGAAGTGGGGAAGAGGGCCTACAATGAGCAGTTCTTC
. . TRBJ2-2 TRBV2 CASSEVHGGNTGELFF TGTGCCAGCAGTGAAGTTCACGGGGGAAACACCGGGGAGCTGTTTTTT
. TRBD1 TRBJ1-2 TRBV18 CASSQTDRVAYGYTF TGTGCCAGCTCACAAACAGACAGGGTTGCCTATGGCTACACCTTC
. . TRBJ2-7 TRBV20-1 CSASDGEQYF TGCAGTGCTAGCGACGGAGAGCAGTACTTC
. . TRBJ2-7 TRBV18 CTSSPLAISYEQYF TGTACCAGCTCACCACTAGCTATCTCCTACGAGCAGTACTTC
. . TRBJ1-6 TRBV4-1 CASSSPGTVPMNSPLHF TGCGCCAGCAGCTCCCCCGGCACAGTGCCTATGAATTCACCCCTCCACTTT
. . TRBJ1-5 TRBV5-6 CASSSTYSNQPQHF TGTGCCAGCAGCTCGACCTATAGCAATCAGCCCCAGCATTTT